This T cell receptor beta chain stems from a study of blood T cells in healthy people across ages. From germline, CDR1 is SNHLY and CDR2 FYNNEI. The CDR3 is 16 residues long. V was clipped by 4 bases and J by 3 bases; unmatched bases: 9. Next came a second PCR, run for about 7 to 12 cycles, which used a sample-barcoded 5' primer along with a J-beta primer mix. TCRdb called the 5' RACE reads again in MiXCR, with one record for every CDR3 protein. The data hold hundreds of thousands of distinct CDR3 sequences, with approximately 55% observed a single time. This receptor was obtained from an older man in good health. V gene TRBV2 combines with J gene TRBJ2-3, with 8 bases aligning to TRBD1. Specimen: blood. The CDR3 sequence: CASSVDRALRTDTQYF. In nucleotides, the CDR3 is TGTGCCAGCAGTGTGGACAGGGCTCTTAGAACAGATACGCAGTATTTT. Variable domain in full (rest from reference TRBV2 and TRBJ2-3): EPEVTQTPSHQVTQMGQEVILRCVPISNHLYFYWYRQILGQKVEFLVSFYNNEISEKSEIFDDQFSVERPDGSNFTLKIRSTKLEDSAMYFCASSVDRALRTDTQYFGPGTRLTVL.